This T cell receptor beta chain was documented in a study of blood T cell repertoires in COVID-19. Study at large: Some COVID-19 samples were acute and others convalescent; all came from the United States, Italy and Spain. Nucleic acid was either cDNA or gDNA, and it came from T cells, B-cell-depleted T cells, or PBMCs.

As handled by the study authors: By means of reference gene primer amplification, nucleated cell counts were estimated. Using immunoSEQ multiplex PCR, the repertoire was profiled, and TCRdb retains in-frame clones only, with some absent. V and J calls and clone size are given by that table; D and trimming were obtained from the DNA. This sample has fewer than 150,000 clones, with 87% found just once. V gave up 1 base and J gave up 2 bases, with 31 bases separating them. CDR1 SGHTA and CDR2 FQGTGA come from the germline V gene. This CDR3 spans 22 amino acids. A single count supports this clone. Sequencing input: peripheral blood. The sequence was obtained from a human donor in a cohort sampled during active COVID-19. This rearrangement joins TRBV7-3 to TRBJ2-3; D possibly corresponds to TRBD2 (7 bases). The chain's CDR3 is CASSLKARRGTSSGVPTDTQYF. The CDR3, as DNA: TGTGCCAGCAGCTTAAAGGCCCGGAGGGGGACCTCCAGCGGGGTACCCACAGATACGCAGTATTTT. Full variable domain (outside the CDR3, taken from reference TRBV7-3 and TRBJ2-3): GAGVSQTPSNKVTEKGKYVELRCDPISGHTALYWYRQSLGQGPEFLIYFQGTGAADDSGLPNDRFFAVRPEGSVSTLKIQRTERGDSAVYLCASSLKARRGTSSGVPTDTQYFGPGTRLTVL.